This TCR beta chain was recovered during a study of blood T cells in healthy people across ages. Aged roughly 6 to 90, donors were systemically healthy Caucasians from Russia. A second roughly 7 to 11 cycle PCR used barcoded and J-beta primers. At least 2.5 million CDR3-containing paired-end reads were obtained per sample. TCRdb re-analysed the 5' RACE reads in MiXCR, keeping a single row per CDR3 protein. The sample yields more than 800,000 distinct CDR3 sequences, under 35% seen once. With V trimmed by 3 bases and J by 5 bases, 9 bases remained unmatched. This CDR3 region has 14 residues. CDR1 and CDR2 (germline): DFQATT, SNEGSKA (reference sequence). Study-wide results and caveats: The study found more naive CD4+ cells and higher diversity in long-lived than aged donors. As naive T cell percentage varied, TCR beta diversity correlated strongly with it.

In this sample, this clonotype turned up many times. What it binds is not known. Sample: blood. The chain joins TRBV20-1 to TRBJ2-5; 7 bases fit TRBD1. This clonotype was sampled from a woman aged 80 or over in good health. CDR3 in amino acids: CSASLGQPGETQYF. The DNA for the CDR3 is TGCAGTGCTAGCCTGGGACAGCCGGGGGAGACCCAGTACTTC.